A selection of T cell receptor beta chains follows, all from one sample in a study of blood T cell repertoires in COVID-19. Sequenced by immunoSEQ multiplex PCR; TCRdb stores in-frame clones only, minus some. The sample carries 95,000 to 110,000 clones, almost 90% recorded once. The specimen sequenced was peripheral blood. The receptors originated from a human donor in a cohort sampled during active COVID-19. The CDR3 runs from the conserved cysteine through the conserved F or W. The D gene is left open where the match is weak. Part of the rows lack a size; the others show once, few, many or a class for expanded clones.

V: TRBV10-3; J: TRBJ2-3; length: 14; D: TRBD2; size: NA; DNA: TGTGCCATAAAAACCAGCGGGGGCACAGATACGCAGTATTTT; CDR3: CAIKTSGGTDTQYF
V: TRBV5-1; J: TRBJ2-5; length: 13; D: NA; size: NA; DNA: TGCGCCAGCAGCTTGGGACAGCAAGAGACCCAGTACTTC; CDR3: CASSLGQQETQYF
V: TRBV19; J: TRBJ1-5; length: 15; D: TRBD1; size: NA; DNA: TGTGCCACCGGCGGGGGGACAGGGCCGAATCAGCCCCAGCATTTT; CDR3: CATGGGTGPNQPQHF
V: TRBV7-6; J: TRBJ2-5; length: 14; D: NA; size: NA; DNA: TGTGCCAGCAGCCCAGGGACTCTCCAAGAGACCCAGTACTTC; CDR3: CASSPGTLQETQYF
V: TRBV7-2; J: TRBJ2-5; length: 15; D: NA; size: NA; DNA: TGTGCCAGCAGCTTAGGAGGGCCCTTAAGGCAGACCCAGTACTTC; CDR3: CASSLGGPLRQTQYF
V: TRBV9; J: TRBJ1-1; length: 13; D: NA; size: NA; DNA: TGTGCCAGCAGCCTGGGAGGCCGAGCTGAAGCTTTCTTT; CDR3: CASSLGGRAEAFF
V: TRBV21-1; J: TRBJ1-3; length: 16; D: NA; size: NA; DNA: TGTGCCAGCAGCACCCGTGCGAGGGAGGATGGAAACACCATATATTTT; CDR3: CASSTRAREDGNTIYF
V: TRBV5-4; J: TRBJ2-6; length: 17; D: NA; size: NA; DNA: TGTGCCAGCAGCCAAATCTTCCGGAGCTCTGGGGCCAACGTCCTGACTTTC; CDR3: CASSQIFRSSGANVLTF
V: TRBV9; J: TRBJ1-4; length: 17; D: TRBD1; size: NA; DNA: TGTGCCAGCAGCGATGGGGCAGGGGGCTTGAGGAATGAAAAACTGTTTTTT; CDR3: CASSDGAGGLRNEKLFF
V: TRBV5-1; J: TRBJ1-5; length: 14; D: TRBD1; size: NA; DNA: TGCGCCAGCAGCAAGACAGGGGGCACCCAGCCCCAGCATTTT; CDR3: CASSKTGGTQPQHF
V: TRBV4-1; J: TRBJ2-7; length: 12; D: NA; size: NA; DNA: TGCGCCAGCAGCCAGGACTTAACCGAGCAGTACTTC; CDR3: CASSQDLTEQYF
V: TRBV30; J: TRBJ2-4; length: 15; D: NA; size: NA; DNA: TGTGCCTGGAGTTCGGACAGAACAAGAAAAAACATTCAGTACTTC; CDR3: CAWSSDRTRKNIQYF
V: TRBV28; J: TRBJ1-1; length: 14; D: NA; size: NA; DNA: TGTGCCACACTATCCCTCGGACTGTTTGATGAAGCTTTCTTT; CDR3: CATLSLGLFDEAFF
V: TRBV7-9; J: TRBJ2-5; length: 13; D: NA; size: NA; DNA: TGTGCCAGCAGCTTGTCTACGGGAGAGACCCAGTACTTC; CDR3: CASSLSTGETQYF
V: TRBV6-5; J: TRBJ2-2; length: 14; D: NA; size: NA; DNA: TGTGCCAGCAATCGGGACATTAACACCGGGGAGCTGTTTTTT; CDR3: CASNRDINTGELFF
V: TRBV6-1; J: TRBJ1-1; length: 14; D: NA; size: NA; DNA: TGTGCCAGCAGGAACTACAGGGTGAACACTGAAGCTTTCTTT; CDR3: CASRNYRVNTEAFF
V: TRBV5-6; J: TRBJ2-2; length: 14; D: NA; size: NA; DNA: TGTGCCAGCAGCCCCATGACAGTCACCGGGGAGCTGTTTTTT; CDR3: CASSPMTVTGELFF
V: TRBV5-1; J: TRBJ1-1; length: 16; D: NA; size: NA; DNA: TGCGCCAGCAGCTTACAGCAGCTCTCGATGAACACTGAAGCTTTCTTT; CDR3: CASSLQQLSMNTEAFF
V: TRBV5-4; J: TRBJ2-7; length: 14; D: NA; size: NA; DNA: TGTGCCAGCAGCCAAGCTCAGGGATTCTACGAGCAGTACTTC; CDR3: CASSQAQGFYEQYF
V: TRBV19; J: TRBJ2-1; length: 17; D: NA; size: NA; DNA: TGTGCCAGTAGTAGCCCTCTGGCGGCCAGCTCCTACAATGAGCAGTTCTTC; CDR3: CASSSPLAASSYNEQFF
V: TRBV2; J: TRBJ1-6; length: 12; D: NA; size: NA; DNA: TGTGCCAGCAGGGCAGGGAATTCACCCCTCCACTTT; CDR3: CASRAGNSPLHF
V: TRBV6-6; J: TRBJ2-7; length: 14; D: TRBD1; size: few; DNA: TGTGCCAGCAGTCCAGGGACAGATGTCTACGAGCAGTACTTC; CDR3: CASSPGTDVYEQYF
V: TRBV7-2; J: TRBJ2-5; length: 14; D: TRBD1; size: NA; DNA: TGTGCCAGCAGCCCACAGGGGGCACAAGAGACCCAGTACTTC; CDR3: CASSPQGAQETQYF
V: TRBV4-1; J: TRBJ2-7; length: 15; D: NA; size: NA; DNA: TGCGCCAGCAGCCAAGGGATTACAGGAATCTACGAGCAGTACTTC; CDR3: CASSQGITGIYEQYF
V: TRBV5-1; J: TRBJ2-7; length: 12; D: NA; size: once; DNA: TGCGCCAGCAGCCAACTAAACTACGAGCAGTACTTC; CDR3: CASSQLNYEQYF
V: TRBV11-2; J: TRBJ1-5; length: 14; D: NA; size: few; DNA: TGTGCCAGCAGCTTAGGGGGCGGCAATCAGCCCCAGCATTTT; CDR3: CASSLGGGNQPQHF
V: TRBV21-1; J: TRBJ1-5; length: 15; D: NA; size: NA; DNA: TGTGCCAGCAGCAACGAAGCAGGAAGCAATCAGCCCCAGCATTTT; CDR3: CASSNEAGSNQPQHF
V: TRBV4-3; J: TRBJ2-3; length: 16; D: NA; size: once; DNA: TGCGCCAGCAGCCAAGAGGCTTCGCCTAGCACAGATACGCAGTATTTT; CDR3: CASSQEASPSTDTQYF
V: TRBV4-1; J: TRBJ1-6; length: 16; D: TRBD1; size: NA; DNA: TGCGCCAGCAGCCAAGCCTACAGGGGTGATAATTCACCCCTCCACTTT; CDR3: CASSQAYRGDNSPLHF
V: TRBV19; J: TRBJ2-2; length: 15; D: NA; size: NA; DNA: TGTGCCAGCACACCAGGGGGGATAGGACCCGGGGAGCTGTTTTTT; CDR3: CASTPGGIGPGELFF
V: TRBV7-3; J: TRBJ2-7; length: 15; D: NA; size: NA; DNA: TGTGCCAGCAGCTCAAACGCGGGACGTGGCTACGAGCAGTACTTC; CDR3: CASSSNAGRGYEQYF
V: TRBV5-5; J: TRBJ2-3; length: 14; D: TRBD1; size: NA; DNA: TGTGCCAGCAGCCCGGGACAGCTTACAGATACGCAGTATTTT; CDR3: CASSPGQLTDTQYF
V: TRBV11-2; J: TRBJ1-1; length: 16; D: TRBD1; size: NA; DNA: TGTGCCAGCAGCTTAGGGGCAGGGGGGATGAACACTGAAGCTTTCTTT; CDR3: CASSLGAGGMNTEAFF
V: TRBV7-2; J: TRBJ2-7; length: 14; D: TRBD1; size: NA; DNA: TGTGCCAGCAGTGGGACAGCGAGCTCCTACGAGCAGTACTTC; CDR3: CASSGTASSYEQYF
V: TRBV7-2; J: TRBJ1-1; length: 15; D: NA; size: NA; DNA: TGTGCCAGCAGTCCAAGACTAGGGACTAGCACTGAAGCTTTCTTT; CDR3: CASSPRLGTSTEAFF
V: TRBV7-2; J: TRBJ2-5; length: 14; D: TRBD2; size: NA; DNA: TGTGCCAGCAGTCTTAGCGGGAGGGGGGAGACCCAGTACTTC; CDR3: CASSLSGRGETQYF
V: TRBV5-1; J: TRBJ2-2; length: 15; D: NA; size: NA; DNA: TGCGCCAGCAGCTTCGGGACTGCGAACACCGGGGAGCTGTTTTTT; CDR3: CASSFGTANTGELFF
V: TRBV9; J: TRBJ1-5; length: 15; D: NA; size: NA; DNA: TGTGCCAGCAGCGTAGCGGGGTATCGCAATCAGCCCCAGCATTTT; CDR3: CASSVAGYRNQPQHF
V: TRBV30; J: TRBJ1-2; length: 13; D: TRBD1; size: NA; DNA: TGTGCCTGGAGGGACAGGGGAAACTATGGCTACACCTTC; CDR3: CAWRDRGNYGYTF
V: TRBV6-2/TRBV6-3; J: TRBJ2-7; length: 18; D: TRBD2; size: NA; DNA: TGTGCCAGCAGTCCGGGGGCTAGCGGGAGGGGAAGGTTCGACGAGCAGTACTTC; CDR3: CASSPGASGRGRFDEQYF
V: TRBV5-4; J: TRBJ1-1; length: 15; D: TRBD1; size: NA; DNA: TGTGCCAGCAGCTTGGGGACAGGGAAATACACTGAAGCTTTCTTT; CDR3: CASSLGTGKYTEAFF
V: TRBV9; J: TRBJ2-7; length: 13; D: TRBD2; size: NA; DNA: TGTGCCAGCAGCGTAGGAACTAGCGGGGAGCAGTACTTC; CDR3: CASSVGTSGEQYF
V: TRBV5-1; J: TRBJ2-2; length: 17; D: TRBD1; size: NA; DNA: TGCGCCAGCAGCTTGGGTACCGGGACAGGGGTCACCGGGGAGCTGTTTTTT; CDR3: CASSLGTGTGVTGELFF
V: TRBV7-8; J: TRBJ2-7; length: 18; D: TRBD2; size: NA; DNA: TGTGCCAGCAGCTTAGCCCTCACTAGCGGGGGGACCACCTACGAGCAGTACTTC; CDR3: CASSLALTSGGTTYEQYF
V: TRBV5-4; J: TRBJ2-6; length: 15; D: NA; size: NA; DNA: TGTGCCAGCAGCTTGGCCGGAGCTGGGGCCAACGTCCTGACTTTC; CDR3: CASSLAGAGANVLTF
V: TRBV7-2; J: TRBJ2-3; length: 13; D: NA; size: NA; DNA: TGTGCCAGCAGCCGCGCTAAGCAAGATACGCAGTATTTT; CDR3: CASSRAKQDTQYF
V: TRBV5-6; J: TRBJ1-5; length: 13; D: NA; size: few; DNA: TGTGCCAGCAGCTTGGCCGGGGAGCAGCCCCAGCATTTT; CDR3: CASSLAGEQPQHF
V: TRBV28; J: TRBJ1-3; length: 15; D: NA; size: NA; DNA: TGTGCCAGCAGCACATCGGGGGGGCTCGGAAACACCATATATTTT; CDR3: CASSTSGGLGNTIYF
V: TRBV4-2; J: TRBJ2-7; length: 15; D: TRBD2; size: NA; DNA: TGTGCCAGCAGCCAAGATGGGACTAGCGGGACTGAGCAGTACTTC; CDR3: CASSQDGTSGTEQYF
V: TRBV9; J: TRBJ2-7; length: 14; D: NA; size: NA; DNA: TGTGCCAGCAGCAGTCGGGCAGGGCCGTACGAGCAGTACTTC; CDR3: CASSSRAGPYEQYF
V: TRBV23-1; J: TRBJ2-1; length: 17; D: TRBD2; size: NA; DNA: TGCGCCAGCAGTCCCCAGGGAGGGAGTCGTCCCTACAATGAGCAGTTCTTC; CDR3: CASSPQGGSRPYNEQFF
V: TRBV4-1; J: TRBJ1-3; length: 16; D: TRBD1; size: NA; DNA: TGCGCCAGCAGCCAAGCAGGGGGAAACTCTGGAAACACCATATATTTT; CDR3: CASSQAGGNSGNTIYF
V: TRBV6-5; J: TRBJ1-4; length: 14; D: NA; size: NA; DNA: TGTGCCAGCAGGCGGGGGGAGACTAATGAAAAACTGTTTTTT; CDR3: CASRRGETNEKLFF
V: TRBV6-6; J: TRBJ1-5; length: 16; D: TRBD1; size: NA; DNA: TGTGCCAGCAGGACCGACAGGGTTAGACCTTATCAGCCCCAGCATTTT; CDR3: CASRTDRVRPYQPQHF